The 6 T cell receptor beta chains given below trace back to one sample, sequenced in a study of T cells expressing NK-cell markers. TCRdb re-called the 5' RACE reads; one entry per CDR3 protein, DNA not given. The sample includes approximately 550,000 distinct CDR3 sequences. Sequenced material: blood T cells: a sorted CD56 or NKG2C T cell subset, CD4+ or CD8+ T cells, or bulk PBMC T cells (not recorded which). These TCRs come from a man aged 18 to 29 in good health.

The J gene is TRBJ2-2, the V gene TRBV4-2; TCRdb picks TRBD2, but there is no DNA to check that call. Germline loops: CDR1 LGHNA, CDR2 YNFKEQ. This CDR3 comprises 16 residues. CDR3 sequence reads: CASSPTGTSSGRELFF.

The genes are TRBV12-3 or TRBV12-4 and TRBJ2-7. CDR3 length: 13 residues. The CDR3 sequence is CASARTLNYEQYF.

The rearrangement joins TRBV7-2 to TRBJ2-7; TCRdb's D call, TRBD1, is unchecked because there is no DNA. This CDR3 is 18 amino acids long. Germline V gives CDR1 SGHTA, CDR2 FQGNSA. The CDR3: CASSLARTSRGNFYEQYF.

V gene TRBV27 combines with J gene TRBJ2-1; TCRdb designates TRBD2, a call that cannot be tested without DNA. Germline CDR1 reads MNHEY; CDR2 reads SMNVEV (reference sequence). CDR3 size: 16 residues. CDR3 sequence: CASSSVRWEGVYEQFF.

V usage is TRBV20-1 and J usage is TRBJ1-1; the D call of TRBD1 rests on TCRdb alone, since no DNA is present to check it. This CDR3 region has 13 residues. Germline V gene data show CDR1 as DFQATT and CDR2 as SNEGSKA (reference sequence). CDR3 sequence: CSARTGLNTEAFF.

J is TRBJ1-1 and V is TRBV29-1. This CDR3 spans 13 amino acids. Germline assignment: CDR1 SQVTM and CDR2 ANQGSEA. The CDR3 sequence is CSVEGRIGTEAFF.